What follows are 19 T cell receptor beta chains derived from one specimen sequenced in a study of cytomegalovirus exposure and HLA in healthy donors. Amplification used 60 Vbeta primers and 13 Jbeta primers. Profiled with immunoSEQ multiplex PCR; TCRdb holds only in-frame clones, not every one. The sample contains 45,000 to 70,000 clones, around 80% of which appear only once. The sequencing input was PBMCs. The receptors stem from a man aged 50-59 years in good health and CMV-seronegative.

The chain carries TRBV14 and TRBJ1-2; D is possibly TRBD1 (5 bases). The V gene lost 0 bases and the J gene lost 1 base, with 12 bases spanning the gap. CDR3 size: 16 residues. Germline V gene data show CDR1 as SGHDN and CDR2 as FVKESK. Here the CDR3 DNA reads TGTGCCAGCAGCCAAGAGGTTGGACATCTTAACTATGGCTACACCTTC. It specifies CASSQEVGHLNYGYTF. Looking up the rest from reference TRBV14 and TRBJ1-2 gives the full variable domain: EAGVTQFPSHSVIEKGQTVTLRCDPISGHDNLYWYRRVMGKEIKFLLHFVKESKQDESGMPNNRFLAERTGGTYSTLKVQPAELEDSGVYFCASSQEVGHLNYGYTFGSGTRLTVV.

The chain recombines TRBV28 with TRBJ1-3, with D tentatively TRBD1 (6 bases). CDR1 is MDHEN, CDR2 SYDVKM, per germline. This CDR3 has 16 amino acids. Trimming stripped 6 bases from V and 0 bases from J, with 15 bases between. This chain's CDR3 is CASSSWGGSSGNTIYF. The CDR3 DNA is TGTGCCAGCAGCTCTTGGGGGGGCAGCTCTGGAAACACCATATATTTT. The complete variable domain, with remaining parts taken from reference TRBV28 and TRBJ1-3, reads DVKVTQSSRYLVKRTGEKVFLECVQDMDHENMFWYRQDPGLGLRLIYFSYDVKMKEKGDIPEGYSVSREKKERFSLILESASTNQTSMYLCASSSWGGSSGNTIYFGEGSWLTVV.

The chain is built from TRBV7-3 and TRBJ2-3, with D tentatively TRBD2 (5 bases). This CDR3 is built from 15 residues. Germline-derived CDR1 and CDR2 are SGHTA and FQGTGA. V lost 5 bases to trimming and J lost 1 base, with 13 bases between them. The CDR3 DNA reads TGTGCCAGCAGCCCCTTTAGCGCAGGCACAGATACGCAGTATTTT. Protein: CASSPFSAGTDTQYF. Full variable domain (missing parts from reference TRBV7-3 and TRBJ2-3): GAGVSQTPSNKVTEKGKYVELRCDPISGHTALYWYRQSLGQGPEFLIYFQGTGAADDSGLPNDRFFAVRPEGSVSTLKIQRTERGDSAVYLCASSPFSAGTDTQYFGPGTRLTVL.

The V gene is TRBV6-5, the J gene TRBJ1-1, with D perhaps TRBD1 (5 bases). Trimming shortened V by 8 bases and J by 7 bases, and 17 bases separated the two germline ends. Per the germline V gene, CDR1 is MNHEY and CDR2 is SVGAGI. The CDR3 length is 13 residues. The CDR3 spells CASGKGVQGEAFF. The CDR3 nucleotides read TGTGCCAGCGGAAAAGGGGTGCAAGGTGAAGCTTTCTTT.

This chain links TRBV10-3 with TRBJ2-5; 11 bases agree with TRBD2. Trimming removed 6 bases from V and 2 bases from J; junction bases left unmatched: 2. This CDR3 is built from 14 residues. The V gene's germline CDR1 is ENHRY and CDR2 SYGVKD. DNA for the CDR3: TGTGCCATCAGCATAGCGGGGGGGCAAGAGACCCAGTACTTC. It encodes CAISIAGGQETQYF.

V usage is TRBV5-6 and J usage is TRBJ2-7, with TRBD2 matching 11 bases. V shed 4 bases, J shed 4 bases, and the junction held 4 bases outside the gene matches. CDR3 length: 14 residues. Germline assignment: CDR1 SGHDT and CDR2 YYEEEE. CDR3 sequence (DNA): TGTGCCAGCAGCATGACTAGCGGGGTTTACGAGCAGTACTTC. This translates into CASSMTSGVYEQYF. Full variable domain (outside the CDR3, taken from reference TRBV5-6 and TRBJ2-7): DAGVTQSPTHLIKTRGQQVTLRCSPKSGHDTVSWYQQALGQGPQFIFQYYEEEERQRGNFPDRFSGHQFPNYSSELNVNALLLGDSALYLCASSMTSGVYEQYFGPGTRLTVT.

The chain uses TRBV5-1 and TRBJ2-6; the D is unclear. With 3 bases removed from V and 0 bases from J, the gap between germline ends came to 10 bases. The germline V gene has CDR1 SGHRS and CDR2 YFSETQ. There are 16 residues in the CDR3. CDR3 sequence: CASSSHSPSGANVLTF. DNA for the CDR3: TGCGCCAGCAGCTCCCACTCGCCCTCTGGGGCCAACGTCCTGACTTTC. Variable domain in full (rest from reference TRBV5-1 and TRBJ2-6): KAGVTQTPRYLIKTRGQQVTLSCSPISGHRSVSWYQQTPGQGLQFLFEYFSETQRNKGNFPGRFSGRQFSNSRSEMNVSTLELGDSALYLCASSSHSPSGANVLTFGAGSRLTVL.

The DNA for the CDR3 is TGTGCCAGCAGTTACACCGGGTGGGGCACAGATACGCAGTATTTT. Protein: CASSYTGWGTDTQYF. The V call is TRBV6-5, the J call TRBJ2-3, with D hard to call. Trimming pared 2 bases from V and 1 base from J, leaving 10 bases between. The CDR3 loop spans 15 amino acids. Germline V gene data show CDR1 as MNHEY and CDR2 as SVGAGI.

The V and J genes are TRBV5-8 and TRBJ2-3, with D possibly TRBD2 on 5 matching bases. The V gene lost 2 bases and the J gene lost 3 bases, with 10 bases spanning the gap. The CDR3 has 14 amino acids. Germline CDR1 and CDR2: SGHTS and YDEGEE. CDR3 residues: CASSFGEATDTQYF. CDR3 sequence (DNA): TGTGCCAGCAGCTTCGGGGAAGCTACAGATACGCAGTATTTT.

The chain carries TRBV5-6 and TRBJ1-2, with 9 bases identical to TRBD1. CDR1 SGHDT and CDR2 YYEEEE come from the germline V gene. CDR3 length: 14 residues. After removal of 4 bases from V and 6 bases from J, the junction contained 7 bases not matched to a gene. CDR3 sequence reads: CASSPPGQGHGYTF. CDR3 coding DNA: TGTGCCAGCAGCCCACCGGGACAGGGACATGGCTACACCTTC.

This clone was counted a single time. V is TRBV5-4 and J is TRBJ1-6; D not certain. The CDR3 extends over 12 amino acids. CDR1 is SGHNT, CDR2 YYREEE, per germline (reference sequence). Trimming took 0 bases from V and 9 from J, leaving 4 bases between them. The CDR3 bases are TGTGCCAGCAGCTTGGGAGGTTCACCCCTCCACTTT. This codes for CASSLGGSPLHF.

The V gene is TRBV5-1, the J gene TRBJ1-2; possibly TRBD1 for D (5 bases). The germline CDR1 and CDR2 sequences are SGHRS and YFSETQ. V lost 0 bases and J lost 7, with 13 bases in between. This CDR3 has 14 amino acids. CDR3 loop: CASSLVAGMGGYTF. The CDR3, as DNA: TGCGCCAGCAGCTTGGTGGCAGGGATGGGTGGCTACACCTTC.

The gene calls are TRBV2 and TRBJ2-1; D is possibly TRBD2 (6 bases). Trimming pared 3 bases from V and 1 base from J, leaving 10 bases between. Germline CDR1 is SNHLY and CDR2 is FYNNEI. CDR3 size: 15 residues. The DNA of the CDR3 is TGTGCCAGCAGTGAGTATAGCGGTTCCTACAATGAGCAGTTCTTC. Translated: CASSEYSGSYNEQFF.

The chain carries TRBV19 and TRBJ2-5; the match to TRBD2 covers 8 bases. Germline CDR1 is LNHDA and CDR2 is SQIVND (reference sequence). Losses at the gene ends were 3 bases for V and 3 bases for J; bases not matched to a gene: 15. The CDR3 has 18 residues. For the CDR3, the DNA is TGTGCCAGTAGTATTCTTGTCGGGGGGGCCGGAAGAAAAGAGACCCAGTACTTC. This sequence encodes CASSILVGGAGRKETQYF.

This clone has more than one count but fewer than ten. The V call is TRBV7-9, the J call TRBJ2-7, with 7 bases fitting TRBD2. V was pared by 1 base and J by 5 bases, with 2 bases of the junction left unmatched. CDR1 SEHNR and CDR2 FQNEAQ come from the germline V gene (reference sequence). The CDR3 runs 13 residues. The CDR3 DNA follows: TGTGCCAGCAGCTTAGAGGCGGGGGACGAGCAGTACTTC. Translating gives CASSLEAGDEQYF.

J is TRBJ1-6 and V is TRBV12-5; tentatively, D is TRBD1 (6 bases). There are 17 residues in the CDR3. Germline CDR1 is LGHNT and CDR2 is FRNRAP. Between the trimmed V and J ends, which lost 0 bases and 5 bases, there was a span of 14 bases. CDR3: CASGLVRGAGNNSPLHF. The CDR3 nucleotides read TGTGCTAGTGGTTTGGTACGGGGGGCAGGGAATAATTCACCCCTCCACTTT.

This chain connects TRBV7-2 to TRBJ2-2; no clear D gene. V was cut by 2 bases and J by 4 bases, with 5 bases left in between. The CDR3 sequence is 13 residues long. From germline, CDR1 is SGHTA and CDR2 FQGNSA. The CDR3 region is CASSLFSTGELFF. The CDR3 bases are TGTGCCAGCAGCTTATTTAGCACCGGGGAGCTGTTTTTT.

The chain has TRBV19 and TRBJ2-7; 7 bases are a match to TRBD1. The length of the CDR3 is 15 residues. In germline, CDR1 is LNHDA, CDR2 SQIVND (reference sequence). With V trimmed by 5 bases and J by 3 bases, 10 bases remained unmatched. The CDR3 bases are TGTGCCAGTAGTTCACCCGGGGACAGCATCTACGAGCAGTACTTC. The encoded protein is CASSSPGDSIYEQYF.

DNA of the CDR3: TGCGCCAGCGGAACTGGGACAGTTAATGAAAAACTGTTTTTT. Protein: CASGTGTVNEKLFF. The chain recombines TRBV5-1 with TRBJ1-4; 7 nucleotides match TRBD1. Germline V gene sequence: CDR1 SGHRS, CDR2 YFSETQ. This CDR3 is built from 14 residues. With V trimmed by 7 bases and J by 4 bases, 7 bases remained unmatched.